The text below deals with one T cell receptor beta chain. No cognate antigen has been identified for it. Base qualities are not at hand, and no much larger clone is one base apart. This record comes from a study of T cell changes during pregnancy in multiple sclerosis (dated by TCRdb to 2018 to 2020). The study in broad terms: The study looked at changes in the T cell repertoire across pregnancy in women with multiple sclerosis.

Receptor amplification or capture employed the immunoSEQ multiplex PCR assay. TCRdb mirrors the immuneACCESS table, restricted to in-frame sequences. Some clones are absent from its copies; in checked studies, under half trace to an unresolved V gene, and the reason for the others is unknown. Counted in this sample were tens of thousands of clones; over 75% of them appeared once. Of the sample, 1.5% to 2% falls within the top ten clones. From the cysteine through the phenylalanine, the CDR3 covers 14 amino acids. The kept DNA is CDR3 alone, 42 bases in frame from the first base. Trimming at the junction amounts to 3 bases on V and 6 bases on J, and the germline ends lie 13 bases apart. The CDR1 and CDR2 encoded by the germline V gene are SGHRS and YFSETQ.

This TCR derives from a female donor with multiple sclerosis, enrolled in a pregnancy study. Sequenced here: peripheral blood, sampled in the first trimester of pregnancy. Recombination connected TRBV5-1 to TRBJ2-1; TRBD2 is perhaps the D gene, given 6 matching bases. In nucleotides, the sequence is TGCGCCAGCAGCTCGGGCCCCGGGGGCAATGAGCAGTTCTTC. It translates as CASSSGPGGNEQFF.